This T cell receptor (beta chain) appears in the sequencing data of a study of blood T cells in healthy people across ages. Concerning this clonotype itself: Antigen unknown.

V gave up 2 bases and J gave up 11 bases, with 12 bases separating them. The CDR3 has 12 residues. The second PCR ran about 7 to 12 cycles with a sample-barcoded 5' primer and J-beta primers. Carrying 12 random nucleotides, a template-switch adaptor labeled each individual cDNA molecule. Every sample produced at least 2.5 million CDR3-containing paired-end reads. TCRdb used MiXCR to reprocess the 5' RACE reads, holding one entry per CDR3 protein. Counted here are about 970,000 distinct CDR3 sequences, roughly 51% occurring once; the ten biggest clones make up about 20%. The study's findings and limits: In long-lived donors, naive CD4+ cell counts and diversity exceeded those of aged donors. Donor CMV status, an unknown factor, possibly confounded changes in expanded clonotypes.

The sequencing input was blood. The source is a woman aged 60-75 years in good health. V and J are TRBV12-3 or TRBV12-4 and TRBJ2-5; no clear D. The CDR3 nucleotides read TGTGCCAGCAGTTTATGGCCTATTGAGCAGTACTTC. Protein sequence: CASSLWPIEQYF.